A selection of T cell receptor beta chains follows, all from one sample in a study of shared clonotypes between healthy human individuals. Sequenced by immunoSEQ multiplex PCR; TCRdb stores in-frame clones only, minus some. The table records some 2,100,000 clones, 85% to 95% of them present only once. Material for sequencing was naive CD8+ T cells from PBMCs. These receptors originate from a man younger than 35 in good health. Some clones in this sample may be carry-over from other donors' samples. CDR3s include the opening cysteine and the closing phenylalanine or tryptophan. Fields, in order: V gene, J gene, CDR3 protein.

TRBV19	TRBJ2-7	CASSALTSGSSYEQYF
TRBV15	TRBJ2-2	CATSRDTNTGELFF
TRBV27	TRBJ1-5	CASSWIGGSSQPQHF
TRBV11-2	TRBJ2-1	CASSLVRVAYNEQFF
TRBV25-1	TRBJ1-6	CASSSGLGSPLHF
TRBV14	TRBJ2-3	CASSREAGVVDTQYF
TRBV28	TRBJ2-5	CASSFYPPQAEIQETQYF
TRBV6-5	TRBJ1-1	CASSYVRLNTEAFF
TRBV18	TRBJ1-2	CASSPGTRYGYTF
TRBV5-4	TRBJ1-2	CASSLGTGLWGGYTF
TRBV30	TRBJ2-1	CAGPRERGGVDNEQFF
TRBV7-9	TRBJ2-7	CASSQTSGRSSDFYEQYF
TRBV28	TRBJ1-2	CASSASRGLYYGYTF
TRBV5-1	TRBJ2-5	CASSAGLADLQETQYF
TRBV6-5	TRBJ2-3	CASRVSSEADTQYF
TRBV14	TRBJ1-2	CASSQGPTGIYGYTF
TRBV4-1	TRBJ2-3	CASSPRAGSTDTQYF
TRBV19	TRBJ2-7	CASSIDATADGYEQYF
TRBV5-1	TRBJ2-5	CASSFHAGQGLGKTQYF
TRBV27	TRBJ2-1	CASSLLGSVDEQFF